This T cell receptor (beta chain) was obtained from a study of blood T cell repertoires in COVID-19. On the study more broadly: Samples representing acute and convalescent COVID-19 were sourced from the United States, Italy and Spain. Sample material is recorded as cDNA or gDNA derived from T cells, B-cell-depleted T cells, or PBMCs.

Per the original data handling: Estimates of nucleated cell counts were drawn from the amplification of reference gene primers. Only in-frame clones appear in the TCRdb table, and some are missing; sequencing was by immunoSEQ multiplex PCR. That table gives V, J and clone size, and the DNA gave D and trimming. The sample consists of 150,000 to 200,000 clones, approximately 92% of them appearing once. This clone appeared a single time. Sequencing used peripheral blood. The TCR comes from a woman aged 50 to 60 with acute or convalescent COVID-19.

CDR3 loop: CASSYSGESQHF. In nucleotides, the CDR3 is TGTGCCAGCAGTTATTCAGGGGAGTCCCAGCATTTT. This chain uses TRBV12-3 or TRBV12-4 with TRBJ1-5, with D tentatively TRBD1 (6 bases). The ends were cut back, 4 bases at V and 11 bases at J, with 12 bases in the middle. The CDR3 loop spans 12 amino acids.